These 19 T cell receptor beta chains were all obtained from the same sample, sequenced in a study of cytomegalovirus exposure and HLA in healthy donors. PCR employed 60 Vbeta and 13 Jbeta primers. TCRdb's table, derived via immunoSEQ multiplex PCR, lists solely in-frame clones and lacks some. The sample contains around 72,000 clones, around 77% of which appear only once. The sequenced sample consisted of PBMCs. These receptors originate from a man aged 50 to 60 in good health and CMV-seronegative.

V is TRBV4-1 and J is TRBJ1-6, with D perhaps TRBD1 (5 bases). This CDR3 is built from 15 residues. CDR1 and CDR2 from the germline V gene are MGHRA and YSYEKL. The V end lost 1 base, the J end lost 7 bases, and 11 bases lay between the germline ends. The CDR3 is CASSQVPGSNSPLHF. The CDR3 DNA is TGCGCCAGCAGCCAAGTACCAGGGTCAAATTCACCCCTCCACTTT.

This chain connects TRBV9 to TRBJ1-3; D gene ambiguous. V lost 0 bases to trimming and J lost 2 bases, with 6 bases between them. Germline values: CDR1 SGDLS, CDR2 YYNGEE. There are 14 residues in the CDR3. The CDR3 DNA is TGTGCCAGCAGCGTAGCTGTCGCTGGAAACACCATATATTTT. Translated: CASSVAVAGNTIYF.

The CDR3 is CASSQDKRKGVGDTQYF. The CDR3 DNA sequence: TGTGCCAGCAGCCAAGATAAGAGAAAGGGGGTAGGGGATACGCAGTATTTT. The chain joins TRBV14 to TRBJ2-3; tentative D call: TRBD1 (6 bases). The V end was cut by 0 bases, the J end by 6 bases, with 19 bases between. Germline loops: CDR1 SGHDN, CDR2 FVKESK. This CDR3 spans 17 amino acids.

V is TRBV6-1 and J is TRBJ1-5; D is perhaps TRBD1 (6 bases). V shed 7 bases and J shed 6 bases, with 13 bases lying between them. In germline, CDR1 is MNHNS, CDR2 SASEGT. The CDR3 length is 13 residues. The CDR3 is CASINTGSQPQHF. The CDR3 nucleotides read TGTGCCAGCATCAACACAGGGAGTCAGCCCCAGCATTTT.

This chain joins TRBV7-9 and TRBJ1-2; 10 nucleotides match TRBD1. Germline V CDR1 and CDR2: SEHNR, FQNEAQ (reference sequence). The CDR3 runs to 14 residues. V gave up 4 bases and J gave up 6 bases; unmatched junction bases: 5. The CDR3 sequence: CASSSSGTGDGYTF. In nucleotides, the CDR3 is TGTGCCAGCAGCTCGTCCGGGACAGGGGATGGCTACACCTTC. The whole variable domain, filled in from reference TRBV7-9 and TRBJ1-2, reads DTGVSQNPRHKITKRGQNVTFRCDPISEHNRLYWYRQTLGQGPEFLTYFQNEAQLEKSRLLSDRFSAERPKGSFSTLEIQRTEQGDSAMYLCASSSSGTGDGYTFGSGTRLTVV.

The chain combines TRBV7-9 with TRBJ1-5; TRBD1 matches at 10 bases. The germline V gene has CDR1 SEHNR and CDR2 FQNEAQ (reference sequence). The CDR3 spans 15 residues. V trimming: 5 bases; J trimming: 4 bases; junction bases outside the gene matches: 5. CDR3 region: CASSPGQGRNQPQHF. The DNA for the CDR3 is TGTGCCAGCAGCCCGGGACAGGGGAGGAATCAGCCCCAGCATTTT.

This chain links TRBV27 with TRBJ2-7; 8 nucleotides match TRBD2. Germline V gives CDR1 MNHEY, CDR2 SMNVEV (reference sequence). This CDR3 has 15 residues. V lost 6 bases and J lost 2; bases outside the gene matches: 9. The CDR3 DNA reads as TGTGCCAGCAGCTTAAGGACTAGCAAAACCTACGAGCAGTACTTC. Its protein is CASSLRTSKTYEQYF.

The chain uses TRBV19 and TRBJ1-6, with 9 bases identical to TRBD1. The V gene end was trimmed by 7 bases and the J gene end by 6 bases; junction bases not matched to a gene: 16. The CDR3 is 18 residues long. Germline CDR1 is LNHDA and CDR2 is SQIVND (reference sequence). CDR3 nucleotides: TGTGCCAGTAAAACGGAAGTAACGGGACAGGGTCCTAATTCACCCCTCCACTTT. It encodes CASKTEVTGQGPNSPLHF.

This chain connects TRBV25-1 to TRBJ2-3; 12 bases match TRBD1. The CDR3 runs to 16 residues. Germline V CDR1 and CDR2: MGHDK, SYGVNS. The junction had 10 bases not matched to a gene; V was cut back by 7 bases and J by 5 bases. Here the CDR3 reads CASTDRDRGLGDTQYF. The CDR3 nucleotides read TGTGCCAGCACTGACCGGGACAGGGGGCTTGGAGATACGCAGTATTTT.

The CDR3 bases are TGTGCCTGGAGACGGGAGGCCACAGATACGCAGTATTTT. The encoded protein is CAWRREATDTQYF. This chain connects TRBV30 to TRBJ2-3, with 7 bases aligning to TRBD2. J was trimmed by 2 bases and V by 3 bases; bases with no gene match: 2. The CDR3 loop spans 13 amino acids. In germline, CDR1 is GTSNPN, CDR2 SVGIG (reference sequence).

The rearrangement links TRBV6-4 to TRBJ2-1; D might be TRBD1 (6 bases). V shed 6 bases and J shed 0 bases, with 12 bases lying between them. CDR3 length: 15 residues. CDR1 is MRHNA, CDR2 SNTAGT, per germline. The CDR3 region is CASRAGQSSYNEQFF. The CDR3 nucleotides are TGTGCCAGCAGGGCTGGACAGAGCTCCTACAATGAGCAGTTCTTC.

This clone was seen a few times. V usage is TRBV6-1 and J usage is TRBJ1-2; TRBD1 matches at 10 bases. CDR3 length equals 15 residues. After removal of 1 base from V and 8 bases from J, the junction contained 7 bases not matched to a gene. CDR1 and CDR2 (germline): MNHNS, SASEGT. The DNA of the CDR3 is TGTGCCAGCAGTGAAGTGGGACAGGGGACTCGCGGCTACACCTTC. This sequence encodes CASSEVGQGTRGYTF.

CDR3 residues: CASSQSKTVTEAFF. Written as DNA, the CDR3 is TGTGCCAGCAGCCAATCAAAAACAGTCACTGAAGCTTTCTTT. This sequence joins TRBV4-2 and TRBJ1-1; no firm D call. Per the germline V gene, CDR1 is LGHNA and CDR2 is YNFKEQ. This CDR3 contains 14 residues. The V gene lost 2 bases and the J gene lost 4 bases, with 11 bases spanning the gap.

The V and J genes are TRBV29-1 and TRBJ2-3; unclear D gene. The CDR3 is 12 amino acids. Germline V CDR1 and CDR2: SQVTM, ANQGSEA. V was pared by 3 bases and J by 2 bases, with 6 bases between. DNA for the CDR3: TGCAGCGTTGATCTTCTCACAGATACGCAGTATTTT. Translating it yields CSVDLLTDTQYF.

The chain combines TRBV11-2 with TRBJ2-1, with D tentatively TRBD2 (5 bases). Per the germline V gene, CDR1 is SGHAT and CDR2 is FQNNGV. V was shortened by 1 base and J by 6 bases, with 10 bases between the two germline ends. This CDR3 has 14 residues. The DNA for the CDR3 is TGTGCCAGCAGCTTAGCAGTTCGGGGCAATGAGCAGTTCTTC. Its translation is CASSLAVRGNEQFF.

Only a few counts were recorded for this clone. This chain uses TRBV10-3 with TRBJ2-7, with 9 bases aligning to TRBD1. J gave up 5 bases and V 4 bases, and 12 bases lay outside the gene matches. This CDR3 spans 16 amino acids. Germline CDR1 reads ENHRY; CDR2 reads SYGVKD. Here the CDR3 reads CAISVGGDREWHEQYF. The DNA for the CDR3 is TGTGCCATCAGTGTTGGTGGGGACAGGGAATGGCACGAGCAGTACTTC.

This chain joins TRBV2 and TRBJ2-2; possibly TRBD2 for D (5 bases). Germline assignment: CDR1 SNHLY and CDR2 FYNNEI. Trimming took off 1 base at V and 4 bases at J, with 7 bases between the two ends. The CDR3 runs 14 residues. The CDR3 loop reads CASSEEGSTGELFF. The CDR3 nucleotides are TGTGCCAGCAGTGAAGAAGGGAGCACCGGGGAGCTGTTTTTT.

This CDR3 is CASRGSSQPQHF. The CDR3 DNA is TGTGCCAGCAGGGGCTCGAGCCAGCCCCAGCATTTT. The V gene is TRBV2, the J gene TRBJ1-5; D is unclear. The germline V gene encodes CDR1 SNHLY and CDR2 FYNNEI. Trimming removed 6 bases at V and 7 bases at J, with 10 bases between. CDR3 length: 12 residues.

This chain uses TRBV7-9 with TRBJ2-1, with 15 bases identical to TRBD2. The CDR3 length is 17 residues. V lost 2 bases and J lost 4; bases outside the gene matches: 3. Per the germline V gene, CDR1 is SEHNR and CDR2 is FQNEAQ (reference sequence). The CDR3 is CASSLRTSGRGYNEQFF. The CDR3 nucleotides are TGTGCCAGCAGCTTAAGGACTAGCGGGAGGGGATACAATGAGCAGTTCTTC.